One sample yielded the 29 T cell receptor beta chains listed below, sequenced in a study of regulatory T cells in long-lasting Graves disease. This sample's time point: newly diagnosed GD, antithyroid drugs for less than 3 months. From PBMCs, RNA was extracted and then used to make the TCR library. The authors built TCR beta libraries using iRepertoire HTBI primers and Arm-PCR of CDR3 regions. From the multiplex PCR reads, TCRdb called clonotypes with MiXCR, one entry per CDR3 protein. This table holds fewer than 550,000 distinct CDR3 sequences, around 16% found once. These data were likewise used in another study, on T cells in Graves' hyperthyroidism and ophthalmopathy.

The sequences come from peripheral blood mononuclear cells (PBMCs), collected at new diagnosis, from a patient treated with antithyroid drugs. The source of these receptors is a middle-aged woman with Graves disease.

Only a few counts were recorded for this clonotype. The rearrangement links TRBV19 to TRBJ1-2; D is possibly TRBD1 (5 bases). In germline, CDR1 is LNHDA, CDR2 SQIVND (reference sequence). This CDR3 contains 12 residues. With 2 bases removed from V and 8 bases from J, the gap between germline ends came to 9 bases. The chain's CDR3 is CASSIKTAGYTF. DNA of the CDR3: TGTGCCAGTAGTATAAAGACAGCCGGCTACACCTTC.

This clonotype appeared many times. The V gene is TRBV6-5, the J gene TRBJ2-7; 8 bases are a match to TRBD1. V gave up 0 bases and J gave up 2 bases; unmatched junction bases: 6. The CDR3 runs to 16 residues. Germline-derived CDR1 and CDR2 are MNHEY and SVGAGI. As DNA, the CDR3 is TGTGCCAGCAGTTACTCCTTGACAGGGGCAACCTACGAGCAGTACTTC. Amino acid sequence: CASSYSLTGATYEQYF.

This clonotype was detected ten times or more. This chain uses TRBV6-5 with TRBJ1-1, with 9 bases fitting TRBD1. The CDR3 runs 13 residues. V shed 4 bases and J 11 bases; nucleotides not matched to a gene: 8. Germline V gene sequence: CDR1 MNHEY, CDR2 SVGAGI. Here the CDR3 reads CASSWGTGRGAFF. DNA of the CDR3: TGTGCCAGCAGTTGGGGGACAGGGCGGGGGGCTTTCTTT.

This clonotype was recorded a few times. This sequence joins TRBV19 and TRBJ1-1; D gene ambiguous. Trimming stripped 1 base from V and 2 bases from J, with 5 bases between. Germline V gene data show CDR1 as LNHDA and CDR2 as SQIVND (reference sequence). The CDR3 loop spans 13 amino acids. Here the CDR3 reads CASSIGSNTEAFF. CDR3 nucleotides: TGTGCCAGTAGTATAGGAAGCAACACTGAAGCTTTCTTT.

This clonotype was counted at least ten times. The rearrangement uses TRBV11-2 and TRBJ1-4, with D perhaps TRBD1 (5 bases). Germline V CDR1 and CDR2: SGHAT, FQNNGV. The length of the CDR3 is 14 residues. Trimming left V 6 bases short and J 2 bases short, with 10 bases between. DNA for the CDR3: TGTGCCAGCAGGAATTGGGGGACTAATGAAAAACTGTTTTTT. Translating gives CASRNWGTNEKLFF.

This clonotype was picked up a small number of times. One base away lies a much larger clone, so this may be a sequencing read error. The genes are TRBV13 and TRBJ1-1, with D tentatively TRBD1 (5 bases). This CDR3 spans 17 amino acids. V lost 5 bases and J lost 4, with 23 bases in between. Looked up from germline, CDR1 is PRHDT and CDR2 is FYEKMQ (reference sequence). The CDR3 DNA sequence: TGTGCCAGCAGCCCCCACCCGTGGGACGGGGGGATCACTGAAGCTTTCTTT. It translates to CASSPHPWDGGITEAFF.

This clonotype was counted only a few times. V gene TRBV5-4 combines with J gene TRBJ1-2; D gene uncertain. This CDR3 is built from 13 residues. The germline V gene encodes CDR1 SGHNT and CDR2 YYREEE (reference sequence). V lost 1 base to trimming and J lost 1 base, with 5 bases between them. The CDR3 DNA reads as TGTGCCAGCAGCTTGTCGGATAACTATGGCTACACCTTC. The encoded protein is CASSLSDNYGYTF. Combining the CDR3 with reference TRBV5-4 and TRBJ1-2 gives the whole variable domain ETGVTQSPTHLIKTRGQQVTLRCSSQSGHNTVSWYQQALGQGPQFIFQYYREEENGRGNFPPRFSGLQFPNYSSELNVNALELDDSALYLCASSLSDNYGYTFGSGTRLTVV.

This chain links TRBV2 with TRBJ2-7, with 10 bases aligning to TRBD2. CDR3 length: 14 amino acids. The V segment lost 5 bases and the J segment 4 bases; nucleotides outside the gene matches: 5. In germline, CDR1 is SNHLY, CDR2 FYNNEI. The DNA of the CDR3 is TGTGCCAGCAGTATAAGCGGGGGGGGATACGAGCAGTACTTC. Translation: CASSISGGGYEQYF.

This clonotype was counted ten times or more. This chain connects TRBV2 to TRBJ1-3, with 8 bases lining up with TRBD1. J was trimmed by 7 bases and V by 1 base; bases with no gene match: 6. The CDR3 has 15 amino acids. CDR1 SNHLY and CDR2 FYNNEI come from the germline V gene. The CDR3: CASSEGRGQGNTIYF. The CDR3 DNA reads TGTGCCAGCAGTGAAGGCAGGGGGCAGGGGAACACCATATATTTT.

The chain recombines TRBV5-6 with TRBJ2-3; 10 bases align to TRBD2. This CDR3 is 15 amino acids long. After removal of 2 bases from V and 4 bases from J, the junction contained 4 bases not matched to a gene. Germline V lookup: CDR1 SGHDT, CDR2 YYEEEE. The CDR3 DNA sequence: TGTGCCAGCAGCTTCCTAGCGGGGGTGGCAGATACGCAGTATTTT. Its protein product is CASSFLAGVADTQYF.

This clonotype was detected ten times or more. CDR3 region: CASRGKTGAYNEQFF. CDR3 coding DNA: TGTGCCAGCAGAGGGAAGACAGGGGCGTACAATGAGCAGTTCTTC. The J gene is TRBJ2-1, the V gene TRBV27, with 8 bases matching TRBD1. This CDR3 region has 15 residues. J was trimmed by 4 bases and V by 6 bases; bases with no gene match: 8. Germline lookup yields CDR1 MNHEY and CDR2 SMNVEV (reference sequence).

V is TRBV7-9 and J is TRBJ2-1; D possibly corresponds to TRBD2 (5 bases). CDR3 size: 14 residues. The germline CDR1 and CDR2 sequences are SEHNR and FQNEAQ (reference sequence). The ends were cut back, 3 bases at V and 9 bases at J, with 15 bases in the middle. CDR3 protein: CASSFGEYAGEQFF. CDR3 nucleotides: TGTGCCAGCAGCTTTGGGGAATACGCGGGTGAGCAGTTCTTC.

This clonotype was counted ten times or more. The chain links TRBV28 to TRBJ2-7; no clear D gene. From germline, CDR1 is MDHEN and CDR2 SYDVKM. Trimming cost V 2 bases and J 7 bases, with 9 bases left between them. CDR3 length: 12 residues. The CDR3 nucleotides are TGTGCCAGCAGTTTAACCCGACTGGAGCAGTACTTC. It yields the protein CASSLTRLEQYF.

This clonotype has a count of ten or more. CDR3 protein: CASSETADTEAFF. The CDR3 nucleotides read TGTGCCAGCAGTGAAACAGCGGACACTGAAGCTTTCTTT. The chain uses TRBV25-1 and TRBJ1-1, with D unresolved. The ends were cut back, 2 bases at V and 3 bases at J, with 7 bases in the middle. The CDR3 has 13 amino acids. Germline loops: CDR1 MGHDK, CDR2 SYGVNS. The full variable domain, with the rest looked up from reference TRBV25-1 and TRBJ1-1, is EADIYQTPRYLVIGTGKKITLECSQTMGHDKMYWYQQDPGMELHLIHYSYGVNSTEKGDLSSESTVSRIRTEHFPLTLESARPSHTSQYLCASSETADTEAFFGQGTRLTVV.

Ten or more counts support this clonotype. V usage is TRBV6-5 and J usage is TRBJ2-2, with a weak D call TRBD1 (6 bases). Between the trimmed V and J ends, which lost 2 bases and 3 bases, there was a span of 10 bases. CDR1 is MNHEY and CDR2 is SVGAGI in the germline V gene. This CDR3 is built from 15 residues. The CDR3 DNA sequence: TGTGCCAGCAGTTACGAGCAGGGGTACACCGGGGAGCTGTTTTTT. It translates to CASSYEQGYTGELFF.

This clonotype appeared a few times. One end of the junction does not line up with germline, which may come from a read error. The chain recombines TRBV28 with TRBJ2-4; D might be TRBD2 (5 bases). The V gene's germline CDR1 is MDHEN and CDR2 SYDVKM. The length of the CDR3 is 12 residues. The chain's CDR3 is CANSSTGGIQYF. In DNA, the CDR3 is TGTGCCAACAGTTCTACTGGAGGCATTCAGTACTTC.

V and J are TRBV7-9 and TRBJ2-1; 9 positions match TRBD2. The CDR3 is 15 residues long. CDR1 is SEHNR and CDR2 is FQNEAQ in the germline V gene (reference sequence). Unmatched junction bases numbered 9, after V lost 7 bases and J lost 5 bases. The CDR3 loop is CASNVRRGGDNEQFF. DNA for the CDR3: TGTGCCAGCAACGTGAGGCGGGGGGGGGACAATGAGCAGTTCTTC.

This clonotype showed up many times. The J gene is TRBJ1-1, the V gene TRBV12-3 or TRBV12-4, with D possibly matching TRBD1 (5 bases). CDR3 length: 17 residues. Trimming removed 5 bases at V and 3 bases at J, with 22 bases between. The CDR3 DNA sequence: TGTGCCAGCAGTACATTCGAAATATTCGGGGGAGACACTGAAGCTTTCTTT. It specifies CASSTFEIFGGDTEAFF.

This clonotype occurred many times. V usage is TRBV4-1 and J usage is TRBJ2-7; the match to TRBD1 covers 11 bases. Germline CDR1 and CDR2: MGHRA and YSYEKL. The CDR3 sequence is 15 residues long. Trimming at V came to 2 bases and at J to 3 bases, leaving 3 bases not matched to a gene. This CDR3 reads CASSQPGQGVYEQYF. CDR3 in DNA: TGCGCCAGCAGCCAACCGGGACAGGGGGTCTACGAGCAGTACTTC.

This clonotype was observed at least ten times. Here the CDR3 reads CAWSGGGTGELFF. CDR3 DNA: TGTGCCTGGAGTGGGGGGGGCACCGGGGAGCTGTTTTTT. The gene calls are TRBV30 and TRBJ2-2; 7 positions match TRBD2. Germline CDR1 reads GTSNPN; CDR2 reads SVGIG (reference sequence). The CDR3 sequence is 13 residues long. V lost 1 base, J lost 4 bases, and 0 bases stayed unmatched. Together with reference TRBV30 and TRBJ2-2, the CDR3 gives the full variable domain: SQTIHQWPATLVQPVGSPLSLECTVEGTSNPNLYWYRQAAGRGLQLLFYSVGIGQISSEVPQNLSASRPQDRQFILSSKKLLLSDSGFYLCAWSGGGTGELFFGEGSRLTVL.

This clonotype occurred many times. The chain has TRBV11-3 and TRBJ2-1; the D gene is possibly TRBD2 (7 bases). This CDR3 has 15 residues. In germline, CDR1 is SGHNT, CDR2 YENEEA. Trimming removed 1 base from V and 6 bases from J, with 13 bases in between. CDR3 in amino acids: CASSLAGGQPNEQFF. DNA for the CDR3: TGTGCCAGCAGCTTAGCGGGGGGACAACCCAATGAGCAGTTCTTC.

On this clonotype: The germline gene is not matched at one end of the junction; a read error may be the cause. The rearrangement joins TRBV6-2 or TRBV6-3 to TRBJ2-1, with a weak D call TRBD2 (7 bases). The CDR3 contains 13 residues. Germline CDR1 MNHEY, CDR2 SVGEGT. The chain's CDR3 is CASRGGPTIEQLF. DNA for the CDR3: TGTGCCAGCAGGGGGGGGCCTACAATTGAGCAGCTCTTC.

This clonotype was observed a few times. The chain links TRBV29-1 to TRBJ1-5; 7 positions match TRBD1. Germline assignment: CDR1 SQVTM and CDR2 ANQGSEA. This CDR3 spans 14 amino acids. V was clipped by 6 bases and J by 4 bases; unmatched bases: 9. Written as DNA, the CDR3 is TGCAGCGTCCCGGGACAGAGGCTAAATCAGCCCCAGCATTTT. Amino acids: CSVPGQRLNQPQHF.

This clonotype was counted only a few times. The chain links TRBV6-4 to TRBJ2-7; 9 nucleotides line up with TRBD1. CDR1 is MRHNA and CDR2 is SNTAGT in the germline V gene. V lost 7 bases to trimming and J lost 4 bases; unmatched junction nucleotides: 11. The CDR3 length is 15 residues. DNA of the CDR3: TGTGCCAGCACCTCTCAGACAGGGGGTAGGTACGAGCAGTACTTC. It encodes CASTSQTGGRYEQYF.

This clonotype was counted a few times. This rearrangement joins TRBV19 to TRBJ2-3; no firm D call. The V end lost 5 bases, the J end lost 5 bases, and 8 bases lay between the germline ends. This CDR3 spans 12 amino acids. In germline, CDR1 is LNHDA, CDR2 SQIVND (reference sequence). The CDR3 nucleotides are TGTGCCAGTAGTCAATCGTTAGATACGCAGTATTTT. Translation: CASSQSLDTQYF.

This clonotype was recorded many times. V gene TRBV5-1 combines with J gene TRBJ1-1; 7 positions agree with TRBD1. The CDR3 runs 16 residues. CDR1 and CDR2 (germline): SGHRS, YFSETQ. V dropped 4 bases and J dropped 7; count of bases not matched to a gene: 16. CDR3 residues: CASSQGGSWVTNEAFF. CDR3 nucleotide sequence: TGCGCCAGCAGCCAGGGGGGAAGTTGGGTGACCAATGAAGCTTTCTTT.

CDR3 protein: CASSPWTSESYEQYF. The CDR3 coding sequence is TGTGCCAGCAGCCCCTGGACTAGCGAGTCCTACGAGCAGTACTTC. The chain links TRBV12-3 or TRBV12-4 to TRBJ2-7; 9 bases agree with TRBD2. V lost 6 bases to trimming and J lost 1 base; unmatched junction nucleotides: 7. This CDR3 has 15 amino acids.

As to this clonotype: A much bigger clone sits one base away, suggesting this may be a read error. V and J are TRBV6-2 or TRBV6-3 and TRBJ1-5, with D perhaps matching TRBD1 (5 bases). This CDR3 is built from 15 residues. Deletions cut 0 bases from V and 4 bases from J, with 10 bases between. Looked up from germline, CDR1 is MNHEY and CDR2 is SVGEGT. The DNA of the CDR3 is TGTGCCAGCAGTTACTCGACGGGGGGTAATCAGCCCCAGCATTTT. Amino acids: CASSYSTGGNQPQHF.

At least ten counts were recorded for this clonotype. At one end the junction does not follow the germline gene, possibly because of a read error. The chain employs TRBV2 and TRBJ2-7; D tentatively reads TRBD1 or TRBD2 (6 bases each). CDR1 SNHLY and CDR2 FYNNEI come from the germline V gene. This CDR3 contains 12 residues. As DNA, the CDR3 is TGTGCCAGCAGTGAAGCGCTGGGGGGCAAACACTTC. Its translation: CASSEALGGKHF.